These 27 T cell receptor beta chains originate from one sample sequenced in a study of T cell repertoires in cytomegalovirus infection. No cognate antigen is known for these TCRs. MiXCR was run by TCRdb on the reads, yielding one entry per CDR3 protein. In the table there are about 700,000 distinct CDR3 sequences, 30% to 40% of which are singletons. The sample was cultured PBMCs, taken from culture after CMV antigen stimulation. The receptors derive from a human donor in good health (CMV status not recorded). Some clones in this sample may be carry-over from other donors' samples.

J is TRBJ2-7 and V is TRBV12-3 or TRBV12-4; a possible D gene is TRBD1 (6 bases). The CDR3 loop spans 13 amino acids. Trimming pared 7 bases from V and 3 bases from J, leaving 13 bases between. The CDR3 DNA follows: TGTGCCAGCACCGACAGGTCTCACTACGAGCAGTACTTC. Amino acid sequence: CASTDRSHYEQYF.

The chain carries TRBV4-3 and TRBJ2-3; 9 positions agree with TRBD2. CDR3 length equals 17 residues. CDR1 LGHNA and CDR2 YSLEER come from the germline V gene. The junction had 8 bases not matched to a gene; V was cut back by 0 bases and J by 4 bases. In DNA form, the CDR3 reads TGCGCCAGCAGCCAAGATCGACGCGGGGGGGCCCCAGATACGCAGTATTTT. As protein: CASSQDRRGGAPDTQYF.

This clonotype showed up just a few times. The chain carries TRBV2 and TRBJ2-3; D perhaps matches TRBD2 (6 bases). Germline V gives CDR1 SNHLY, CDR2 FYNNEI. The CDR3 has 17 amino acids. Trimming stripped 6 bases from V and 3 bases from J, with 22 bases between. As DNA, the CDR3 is TGTGCCAGCAGCCAACCCATGACTAGGCTGGGGACAGATACGCAGTATTTT. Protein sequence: CASSQPMTRLGTDTQYF.

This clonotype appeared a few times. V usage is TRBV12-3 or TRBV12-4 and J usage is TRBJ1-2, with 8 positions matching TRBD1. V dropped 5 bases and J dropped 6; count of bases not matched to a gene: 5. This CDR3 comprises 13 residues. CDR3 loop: CASSPTGGDGYTF. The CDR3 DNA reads TGTGCCAGCAGTCCTACAGGGGGGGATGGCTACACCTTC.

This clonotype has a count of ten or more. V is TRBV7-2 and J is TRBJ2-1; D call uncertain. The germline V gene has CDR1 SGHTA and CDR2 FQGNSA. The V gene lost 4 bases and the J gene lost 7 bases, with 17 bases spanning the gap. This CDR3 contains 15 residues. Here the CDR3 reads CASSSQTRYNNEQFF. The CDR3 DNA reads TGTGCCAGCAGCTCCCAGACCAGGTACAATAATGAGCAGTTCTTC. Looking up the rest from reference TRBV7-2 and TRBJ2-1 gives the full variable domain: GAGVSQSPSNKVTEKGKDVELRCDPISGHTALYWYRQSLGQGLEFLIYFQGNSAPDKSGLPSDRFSAERTGGSVSTLTIQRTQQEDSAVYLCASSSQTRYNNEQFFGPGTRLTVL.

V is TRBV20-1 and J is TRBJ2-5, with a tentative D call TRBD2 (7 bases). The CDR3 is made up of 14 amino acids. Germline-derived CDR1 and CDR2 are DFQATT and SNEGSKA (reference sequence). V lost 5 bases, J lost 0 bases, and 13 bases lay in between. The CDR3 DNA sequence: TGCAGTGCTCCTATGGGGGGGCACCAAGAGACCCAGTACTTC. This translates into CSAPMGGHQETQYF.

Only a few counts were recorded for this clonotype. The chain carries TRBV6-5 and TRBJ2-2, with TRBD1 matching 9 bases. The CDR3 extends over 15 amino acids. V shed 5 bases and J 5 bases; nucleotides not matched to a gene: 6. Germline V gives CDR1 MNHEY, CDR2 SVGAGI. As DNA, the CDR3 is TGTGCCAGCAGTCCCCGGGACAGGGCGACCGGGGAGCTGTTTTTT. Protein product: CASSPRDRATGELFF.

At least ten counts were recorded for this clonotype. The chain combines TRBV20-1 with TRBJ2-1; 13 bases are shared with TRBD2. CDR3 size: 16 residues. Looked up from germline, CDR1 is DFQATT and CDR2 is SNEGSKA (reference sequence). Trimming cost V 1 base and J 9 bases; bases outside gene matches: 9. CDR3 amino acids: CSARAPGTSGTGEQFF. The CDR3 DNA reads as TGCAGTGCTAGAGCCCCCGGGACTAGCGGGACTGGTGAGCAGTTCTTC.

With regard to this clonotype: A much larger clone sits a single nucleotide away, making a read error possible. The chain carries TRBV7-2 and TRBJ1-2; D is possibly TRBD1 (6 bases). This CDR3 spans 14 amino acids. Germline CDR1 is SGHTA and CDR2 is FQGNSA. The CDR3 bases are TGTGCCAGCAGCTTATCGGGGGCCGGGGCTGGCCACACCTTC. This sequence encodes CASSLSGAGAGHTF.

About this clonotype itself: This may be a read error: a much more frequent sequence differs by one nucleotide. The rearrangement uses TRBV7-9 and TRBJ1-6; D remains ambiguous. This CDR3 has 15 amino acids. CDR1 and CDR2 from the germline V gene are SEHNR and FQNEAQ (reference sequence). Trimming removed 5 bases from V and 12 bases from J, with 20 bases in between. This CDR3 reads CASSPNRFSGVPLHF. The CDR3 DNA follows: TGTGCCAGCAGCCCCAATCGATTCTCTGGGGTACCCCTCCACTTT.

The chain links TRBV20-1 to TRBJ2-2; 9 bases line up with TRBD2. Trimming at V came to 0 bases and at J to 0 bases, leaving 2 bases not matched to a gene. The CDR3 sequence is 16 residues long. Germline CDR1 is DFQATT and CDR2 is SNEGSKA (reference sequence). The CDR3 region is CSARDSGGTNTGELFF. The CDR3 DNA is TGCAGTGCTAGAGATAGCGGGGGAACGAACACCGGGGAGCTGTTTTTT.

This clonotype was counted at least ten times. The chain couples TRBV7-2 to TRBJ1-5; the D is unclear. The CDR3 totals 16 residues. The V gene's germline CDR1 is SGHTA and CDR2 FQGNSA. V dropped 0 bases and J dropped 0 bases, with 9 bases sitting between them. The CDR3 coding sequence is TGTGCCAGCAGCTTAGCGGCGACGTATAGCAATCAGCCCCAGCATTTT. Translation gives CASSLAATYSNQPQHF.

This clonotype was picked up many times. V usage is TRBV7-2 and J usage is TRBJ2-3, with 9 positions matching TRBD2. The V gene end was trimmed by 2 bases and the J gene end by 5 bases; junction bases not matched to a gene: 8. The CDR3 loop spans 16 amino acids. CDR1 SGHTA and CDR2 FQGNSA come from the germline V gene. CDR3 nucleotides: TGTGCCAGCAGCTTAAGCGGCGGGAGGGCTGGAGATACGCAGTATTTT. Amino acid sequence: CASSLSGGRAGDTQYF.

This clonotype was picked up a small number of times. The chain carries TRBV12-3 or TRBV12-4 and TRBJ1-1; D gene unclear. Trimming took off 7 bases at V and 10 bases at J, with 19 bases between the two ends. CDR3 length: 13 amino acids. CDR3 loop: CASNMRGKVGAFF. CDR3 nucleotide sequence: TGTGCCAGCAATATGCGGGGAAAAGTGGGAGCTTTCTTT.

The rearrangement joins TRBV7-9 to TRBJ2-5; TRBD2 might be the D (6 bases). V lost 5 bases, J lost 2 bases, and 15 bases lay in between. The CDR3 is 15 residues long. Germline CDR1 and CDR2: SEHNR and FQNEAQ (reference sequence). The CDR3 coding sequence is TGTGCCAGCAGCGAGACTCCGGAGGGACAAGAGACCCAGTACTTC. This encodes CASSETPEGQETQYF.

The CDR3 DNA follows: TGTGCCAGCAACGTGGGGAATTACAGGCCTGGCTACACCTTC. Translated: CASNVGNYRPGYTF. The V and J genes are TRBV2 and TRBJ1-2; D is perhaps TRBD1 (5 bases). There are 14 residues in the CDR3. Germline loops: CDR1 SNHLY, CDR2 FYNNEI. Trimming removed 7 bases from V and 7 bases from J, with 19 bases in between. Full variable domain (remainder filled in from reference TRBV2 and TRBJ1-2): EPEVTQTPSHQVTQMGQEVILRCVPISNHLYFYWYRQILGQKVEFLVSFYNNEISEKSEIFDDQFSVERPDGSNFTLKIRSTKLEDSAMYFCASNVGNYRPGYTFGSGTRLTVV.

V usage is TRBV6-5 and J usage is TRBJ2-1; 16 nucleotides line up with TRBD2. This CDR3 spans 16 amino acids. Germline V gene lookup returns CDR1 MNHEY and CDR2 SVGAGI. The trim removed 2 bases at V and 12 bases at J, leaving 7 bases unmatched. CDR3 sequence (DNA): TGTGCCAGCAGTTACACCGGGACTAGCGGGGGGGCGGGGCAGTTCTTC. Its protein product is CASSYTGTSGGAGQFF.

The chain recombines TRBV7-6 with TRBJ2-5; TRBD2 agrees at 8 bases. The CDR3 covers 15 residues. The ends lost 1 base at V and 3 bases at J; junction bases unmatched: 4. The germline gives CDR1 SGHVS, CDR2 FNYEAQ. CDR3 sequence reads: CASSLGPGLEETQYF. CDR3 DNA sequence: TGTGCCAGCAGCTTAGGCCCGGGACTAGAAGAGACCCAGTACTTC.

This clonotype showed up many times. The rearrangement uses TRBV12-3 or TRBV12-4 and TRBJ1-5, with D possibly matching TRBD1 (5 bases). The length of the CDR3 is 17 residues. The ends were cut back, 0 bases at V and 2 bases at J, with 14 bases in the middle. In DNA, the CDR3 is TGTGCCAGCAGTTTAGCGCCGAGGGGATTGGGCAATCAGCCCCAGCATTTT. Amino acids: CASSLAPRGLGNQPQHF.

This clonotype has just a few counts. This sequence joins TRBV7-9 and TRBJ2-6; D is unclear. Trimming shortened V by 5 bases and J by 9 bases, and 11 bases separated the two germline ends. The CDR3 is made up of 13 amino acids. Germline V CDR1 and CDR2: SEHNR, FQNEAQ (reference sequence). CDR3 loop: CASSLGTYNVLTF. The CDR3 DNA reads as TGTGCCAGCAGCCTCGGAACGTACAACGTCCTGACTTTC.

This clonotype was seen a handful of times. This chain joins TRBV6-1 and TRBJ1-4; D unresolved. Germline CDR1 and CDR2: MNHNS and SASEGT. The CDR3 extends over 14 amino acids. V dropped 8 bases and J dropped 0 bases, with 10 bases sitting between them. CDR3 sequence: CASWAGPTNEKLFF. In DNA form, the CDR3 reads TGTGCCAGCTGGGCCGGGCCAACTAATGAAAAACTGTTTTTT.

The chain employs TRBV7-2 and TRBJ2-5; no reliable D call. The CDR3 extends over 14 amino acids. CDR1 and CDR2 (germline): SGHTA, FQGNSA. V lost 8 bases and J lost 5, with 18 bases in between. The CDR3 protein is CASRSTRQAETQYF. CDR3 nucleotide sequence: TGTGCCAGCCGCTCCACCAGGCAGGCGGAGACCCAGTACTTC.

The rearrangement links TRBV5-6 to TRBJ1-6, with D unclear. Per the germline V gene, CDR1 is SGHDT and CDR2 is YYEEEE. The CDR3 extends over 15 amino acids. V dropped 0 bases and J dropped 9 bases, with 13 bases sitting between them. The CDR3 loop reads CASSLGVGFTSPLHF. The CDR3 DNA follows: TGTGCCAGCAGCTTGGGGGTCGGGTTTACTTCACCCCTCCACTTT. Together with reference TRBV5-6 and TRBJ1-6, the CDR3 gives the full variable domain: DAGVTQSPTHLIKTRGQQVTLRCSPKSGHDTVSWYQQALGQGPQFIFQYYEEEERQRGNFPDRFSGHQFPNYSSELNVNALLLGDSALYLCASSLGVGFTSPLHFGNGTRLTVT.

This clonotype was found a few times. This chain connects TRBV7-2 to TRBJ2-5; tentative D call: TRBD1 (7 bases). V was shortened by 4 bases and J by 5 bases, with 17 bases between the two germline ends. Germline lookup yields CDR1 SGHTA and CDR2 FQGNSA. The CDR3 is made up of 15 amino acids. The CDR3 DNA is TGTGCCAGCAGCTCCGGGGGCAGGGGGTCGGAGACCCAGTACTTC. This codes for CASSSGGRGSETQYF.

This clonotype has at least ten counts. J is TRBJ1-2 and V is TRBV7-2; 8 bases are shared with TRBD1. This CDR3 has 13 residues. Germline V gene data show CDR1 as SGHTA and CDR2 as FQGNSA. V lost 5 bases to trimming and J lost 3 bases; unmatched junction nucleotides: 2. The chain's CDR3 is CASSDRGYYGYTF. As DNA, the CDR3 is TGTGCCAGCAGCGACAGGGGTTACTATGGCTACACCTTC.

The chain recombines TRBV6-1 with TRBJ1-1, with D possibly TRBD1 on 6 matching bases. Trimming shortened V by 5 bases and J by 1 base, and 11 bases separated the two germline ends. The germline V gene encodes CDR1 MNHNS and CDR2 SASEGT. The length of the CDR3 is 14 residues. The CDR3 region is CASSSGTSNTEAFF. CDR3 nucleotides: TGTGCCAGCAGTTCAGGGACATCGAACACTGAAGCTTTCTTT.

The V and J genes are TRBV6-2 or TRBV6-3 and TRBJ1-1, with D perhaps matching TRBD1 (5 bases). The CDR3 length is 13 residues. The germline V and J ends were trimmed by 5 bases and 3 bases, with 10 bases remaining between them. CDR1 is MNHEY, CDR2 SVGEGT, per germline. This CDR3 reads CASSPWGDTEAFF. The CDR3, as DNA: TGTGCCAGCAGTCCCTGGGGGGACACTGAAGCTTTCTTT.